Following are 19 T cell receptor beta chains from one sample sequenced in a study of blood T cell repertoires in COVID-19. This table comes from immunoSEQ multiplex PCR, and its TCRdb copy is limited to in-frame clones, with some not included. Among 100,000 to 150,000 clones listed, 88% were seen once. The specimen was peripheral blood. The source is a middle-aged man with acute or convalescent COVID-19.

This rearrangement joins TRBV27 to TRBJ1-2; maybe TRBD1 (5 bases). Germline V gene data show CDR1 as MNHEY and CDR2 as SMNVEV (reference sequence). V was shortened by 1 base and J by 5 bases, with 8 bases between the two germline ends. This CDR3 spans 13 amino acids. Here the CDR3 DNA reads TGTGCCAGCAGTTTATACCGGGGGTATGGCTACACCTTC. Protein product: CASSLYRGYGYTF.

The V gene is TRBV5-1, the J gene TRBJ2-6; 9 bases are shared with TRBD1. V lost 0 bases and J lost 3; bases outside the gene matches: 7. The CDR3 consists of 18 residues. Germline loops: CDR1 SGHRS, CDR2 YFSETQ. The CDR3 coding sequence is TGCGCCAGCAGCTTGGTTTCGGGACAGGGTAATGGGGCCAACGTCCTGACTTTC. Translation: CASSLVSGQGNGANVLTF.

This chain joins TRBV11-2 and TRBJ2-1, with 11 positions matching TRBD2. The CDR3 consists of 17 residues. V dropped 5 bases and J dropped 8; count of bases not matched to a gene: 14. The germline V gene has CDR1 SGHAT and CDR2 FQNNGV. Here the CDR3 DNA reads TGTGCCAGCAGCCCGATCAGTAGCGGGAGGGCCTTATATGAGCAGTTCTTC. It translates to CASSPISSGRALYEQFF.

V gene TRBV19 combines with J gene TRBJ1-1; D not certain. Trimming removed 4 bases at V and 1 base at J, with 10 bases between. The germline gives CDR1 LNHDA, CDR2 SQIVND (reference sequence). The CDR3 contains 14 residues. In DNA, the CDR3 is TGTGCCAGTAGTACCGGACTGCCGAACACTGAAGCTTTCTTT. Protein product: CASSTGLPNTEAFF.

This chain joins TRBV5-1 and TRBJ2-1, with 10 bases that match TRBD2. Trimming cost V 6 bases and J 8 bases; bases outside gene matches: 14. CDR1 and CDR2 (germline): SGHRS, YFSETQ. This CDR3 has 16 amino acids. CDR3 sequence: CASTWGRLAGDYEQFF. CDR3 DNA sequence: TGCGCCAGCACTTGGGGTAGGCTAGCGGGAGATTATGAGCAGTTCTTC.

The gene calls are TRBV19 and TRBJ2-3, with 10 bases matching TRBD1. J lost 8 bases, V lost 7 bases, and 9 bases had no gene match. Germline-derived CDR1 and CDR2 are LNHDA and SQIVND (reference sequence). The CDR3 is 14 amino acids. The CDR3 nucleotides read TGTGCCAGTACCCCGACAGGGGGCGAGTCTACGCAGTATTTT. It codes for CASTPTGGESTQYF. Full variable domain (outside the CDR3, taken from reference TRBV19 and TRBJ2-3): DGGITQSPKYLFRKEGQNVTLSCEQNLNHDAMYWYRQDPGQGLRLIYYSQIVNDFQKGDIAEGYSVSREKKESFPLTVTSAQKNPTAFYLCASTPTGGESTQYFGPGTRLTVL.

This clone has only a few counts. The chain recombines TRBV28 with TRBJ2-6; no definite D call. Germline CDR1 MDHEN, CDR2 SYDVKM. V lost 4 bases, J lost 0 bases, and 13 bases lay in between. The length of the CDR3 is 17 residues. CDR3 sequence: CASSSAVLLSGANVLTF. In DNA, the CDR3 is TGTGCCAGCAGTTCGGCGGTACTCCTCTCTGGGGCCAACGTCCTGACTTTC.

This CDR3 is CASSLQAFDQPQHF. The DNA of the CDR3 is TGTGCCAGCAGTTTACAGGCGTTCGATCAGCCCCAGCATTTT. This chain joins TRBV28 and TRBJ1-5; no reliable D call. CDR1 is MDHEN, CDR2 SYDVKM, per germline. The CDR3 covers 14 residues. The V and J ends lost 2 bases and 5 bases respectively, with 10 bases between them.

The genes are TRBV7-2 and TRBJ1-3; a weak D match, TRBD1 (5 bases). Germline V gene sequence: CDR1 SGHTA, CDR2 FQGNSA. The germline V and J ends were trimmed by 1 base and 2 bases, with 18 bases remaining between them. The length of the CDR3 is 18 residues. The CDR3 spells CASSLGVAVGGPGNTIYF. DNA for the CDR3: TGTGCCAGCAGCTTAGGGGTGGCAGTGGGGGGACCTGGAAACACCATATATTTT.

The J gene is TRBJ2-5, the V gene TRBV7-3, with no clear D. The CDR3 is 13 residues long. V lost 1 base and J 5 bases, leaving 8 bases between the germline ends. Germline V gene lookup returns CDR1 SGHTA and CDR2 FQGTGA. The CDR3 sequence is CASSLRSRETQYF. The DNA of the CDR3 is TGTGCCAGCAGCTTAAGATCGCGGGAGACCCAGTACTTC.

The chain links TRBV3-1 (or the pseudogene TRBV3-2) to TRBJ2-3; 13 bases align to TRBD2. With V trimmed by 0 bases and J by 9 bases, 9 bases remained unmatched. This CDR3 comprises 17 residues. CDR1 LGHDT and CDR2 YNNKEL come from the germline V gene (reference sequence). CDR3: CASSQDRGTSGEGTQYF. The CDR3 region has the DNA TGTGCCAGCAGCCAAGATCGAGGGACTAGCGGGGAGGGCACGCAGTATTTT.

The rearrangement links TRBV11-2 to TRBJ2-7; possibly TRBD2 for D (6 bases). With 4 bases removed from V and 6 bases from J, the gap between germline ends came to 13 bases. The CDR3 totals 13 residues. CDR1 SGHAT and CDR2 FQNNGV come from the germline V gene. The CDR3 coding sequence is TGTGCCAGCAGCTCGCTCTGGGGGGTCGAGCAGTACTTC. It is translated as CASSSLWGVEQYF.

CDR3 region: CASSSTIAGGRSYGYTF. Written as DNA, the CDR3 is TGTGCCAGCAGCTCAACGATAGCCGGGGGGCGAAGCTATGGCTACACCTTC. The genes are TRBV11-2 and TRBJ1-2, with D maybe TRBD1 (6 bases). CDR1 SGHAT and CDR2 FQNNGV come from the germline V gene. V gave up 4 bases and J gave up 4 bases, with 22 bases separating them. CDR3 length equals 17 residues.

The chain carries TRBV5-4 and TRBJ1-1; no clear D gene. Germline loops: CDR1 SGHNT, CDR2 YYREEE (reference sequence). This CDR3 has 11 residues. The V end lost 3 bases, the J end lost 10 bases, and 10 bases lay between the germline ends. The CDR3 loop is CASSSPSVAFF. CDR3 DNA sequence: TGTGCCAGCAGCTCACCTAGCGTAGCTTTCTTT.

In regard to this clone: The same CDR3 also results from other DNA sequences found in this sample. This rearrangement joins TRBV5-4 to TRBJ2-1, with 12 bases aligning to TRBD2. Germline V CDR1 and CDR2: SGHNT, YYREEE (reference sequence). The CDR3 is 15 amino acids. The ends lost 1 base at V and 7 bases at J; junction bases unmatched: 3. The CDR3 region is CASSLTSGGYNEQFF. CDR3 DNA: TGTGCCAGCAGCTTGACTAGCGGGGGGTATAATGAGCAGTTCTTC. Supplemented by reference TRBV5-4 and TRBJ2-1, the full variable domain reads ETGVTQSPTHLIKTRGQQVTLRCSSQSGHNTVSWYQQALGQGPQFIFQYYREEENGRGNFPPRFSGLQFPNYSSELNVNALELDDSALYLCASSLTSGGYNEQFFGPGTRLTVL.

This clone was observed once. This chain connects TRBV5-1 to TRBJ1-1; no reliable D call. The CDR3 is made up of 12 amino acids. The ends were cut back, 5 bases at V and 10 bases at J, with 15 bases in the middle. Germline V CDR1 and CDR2: SGHRS, YFSETQ. The CDR3 DNA is TGCGCCAGCAGTGGCGGAGGCTCTCGAGCTTTCTTT. Protein sequence: CASSGGGSRAFF.

The chain joins TRBV18 to TRBJ2-2; 7 bases align to TRBD2. Germline values: CDR1 KGHSH, CDR2 LQKENI. V lost 3 bases and J lost 1; bases outside the gene matches: 8. The CDR3 loop spans 17 amino acids. In DNA form, the CDR3 reads TGTGCCAGCTCACCCCAGGGAGCGGGATTGAACACCGGGGAGCTGTTTTTT. As protein: CASSPQGAGLNTGELFF.

V gene TRBV2 combines with J gene TRBJ1-5, with 7 bases fitting TRBD1. Germline V gene lookup returns CDR1 SNHLY and CDR2 FYNNEI. The junction had 8 bases not matched to a gene; V was cut back by 4 bases and J by 5 bases. This CDR3 spans 15 amino acids. In DNA, the CDR3 is TGTGCCAGCAGTGCCCGCGGGACAGCCTATCAGCCCCAGCATTTT. Its translation: CASSARGTAYQPQHF.

The V gene is TRBV29-1, the J gene TRBJ1-1, with TRBD1 matching 7 bases. This CDR3 is built from 13 residues. Unmatched junction bases numbered 7, after V lost 7 bases and J lost 2 bases. In germline, CDR1 is SQVTM, CDR2 ANQGSEA. CDR3 coding DNA: TGCAGCGCGACGGGACAGATAAACACTGAAGCTTTCTTT. Protein sequence: CSATGQINTEAFF.